This T cell receptor (beta chain) came from a study of blood T cell repertoires in COVID-19. The overall study: The origin of the acute and convalescent COVID-19 samples was the United States, Italy and Spain. PBMCs, B-cell-depleted T cells, or T cells were the source of the cDNA or gDNA that made up the material.

CDR3 length equals 13 residues. Trimming stripped 0 bases from V and 4 bases from J, with 6 bases between. The germline V gene has CDR1 MNHEY and CDR2 SVGAGI. Per the study methods: Amplification of reference gene primers was used by the study to estimate nucleated cell counts. Clones were sequenced by immunoSEQ multiplex PCR, and TCRdb holds only the in-frame ones, with some missing. D and trimming were read from the DNA, whereas the V and J calls and clone size are those reported in that table. The sample consists of about 90,000 clones, around 80% of them appearing once. The TCR was taken from a man between 70 and 80 years old with acute or convalescent COVID-19. The sequencing sample was made of peripheral blood. The rearrangement uses TRBV6-5 and TRBJ1-1, with D possibly TRBD1 on 5 matching bases. The CDR3 protein is CASSYSRATEAFF. CDR3 bases: TGTGCCAGCAGTTACTCCAGGGCCACTGAAGCTTTCTTT.